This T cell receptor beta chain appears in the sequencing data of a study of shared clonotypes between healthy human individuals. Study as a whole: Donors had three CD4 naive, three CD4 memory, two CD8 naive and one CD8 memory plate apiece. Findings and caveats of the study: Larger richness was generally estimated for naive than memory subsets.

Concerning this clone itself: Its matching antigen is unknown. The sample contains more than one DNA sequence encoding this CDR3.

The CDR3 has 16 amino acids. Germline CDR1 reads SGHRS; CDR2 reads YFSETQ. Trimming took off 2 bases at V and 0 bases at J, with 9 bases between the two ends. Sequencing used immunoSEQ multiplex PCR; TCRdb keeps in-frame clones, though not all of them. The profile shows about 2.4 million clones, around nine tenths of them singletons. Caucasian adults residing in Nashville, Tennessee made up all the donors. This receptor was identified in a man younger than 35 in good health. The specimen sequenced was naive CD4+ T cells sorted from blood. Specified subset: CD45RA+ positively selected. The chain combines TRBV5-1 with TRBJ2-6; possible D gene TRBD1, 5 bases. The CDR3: CASSLTGDSGANVLTF. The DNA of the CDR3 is TGCGCCAGCAGCTTAACAGGAGACTCTGGGGCCAACGTCCTGACTTTC.